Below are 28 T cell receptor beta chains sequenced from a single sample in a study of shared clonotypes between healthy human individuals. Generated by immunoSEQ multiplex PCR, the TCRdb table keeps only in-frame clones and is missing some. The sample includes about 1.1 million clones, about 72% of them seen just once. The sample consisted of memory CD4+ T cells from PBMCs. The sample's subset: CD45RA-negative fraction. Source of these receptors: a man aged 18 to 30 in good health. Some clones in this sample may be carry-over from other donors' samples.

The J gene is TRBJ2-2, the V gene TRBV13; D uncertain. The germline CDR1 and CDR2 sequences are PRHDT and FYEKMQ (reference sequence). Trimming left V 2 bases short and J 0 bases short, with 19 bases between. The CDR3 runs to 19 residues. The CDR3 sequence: CASSLNLWSDLSNTGELFF. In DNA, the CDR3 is TGTGCCAGCAGCTTAAATTTGTGGAGCGACCTATCGAACACCGGGGAGCTGTTTTTT.

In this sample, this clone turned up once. The DNA for the CDR3 is TGTGCCAGTAGTACACTTCAAGGTGAAGCTTTCTTT. Its translation is CASSTLQGEAFF. The chain is built from TRBV19 and TRBJ1-1; D not resolved. This CDR3 comprises 12 residues. Germline V gene lookup returns CDR1 LNHDA and CDR2 SQIVND (reference sequence). V dropped 4 bases and J dropped 7 bases, with 10 bases sitting between them. Together with reference TRBV19 and TRBJ1-1, the CDR3 gives the full variable domain: DGGITQSPKYLFRKEGQNVTLSCEQNLNHDAMYWYRQDPGQGLRLIYYSQIVNDFQKGDIAEGYSVSREKKESFPLTVTSAQKNPTAFYLCASSTLQGEAFFGQGTRLTVV.

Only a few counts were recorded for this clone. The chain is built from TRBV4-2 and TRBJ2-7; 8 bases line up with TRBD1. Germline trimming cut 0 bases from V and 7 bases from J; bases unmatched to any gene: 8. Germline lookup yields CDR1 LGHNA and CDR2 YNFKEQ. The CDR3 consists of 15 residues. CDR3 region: CASSQDSQGAREQYF. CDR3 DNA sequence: TGTGCCAGCAGCCAAGATTCCCAGGGGGCGCGTGAGCAGTACTTC.

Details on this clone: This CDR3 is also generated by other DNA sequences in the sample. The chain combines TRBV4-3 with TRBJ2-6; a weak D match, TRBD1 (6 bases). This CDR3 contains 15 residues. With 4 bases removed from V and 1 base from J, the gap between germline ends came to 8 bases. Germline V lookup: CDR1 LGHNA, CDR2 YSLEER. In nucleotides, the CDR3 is TGCGCCAGCAGCCCACAGGGATCTGGGGCCAACGTCCTGACTTTC. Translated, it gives CASSPQGSGANVLTF.

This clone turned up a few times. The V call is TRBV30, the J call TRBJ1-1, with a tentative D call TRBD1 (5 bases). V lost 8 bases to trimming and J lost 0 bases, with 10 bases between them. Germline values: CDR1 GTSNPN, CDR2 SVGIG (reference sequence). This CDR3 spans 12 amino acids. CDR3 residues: CAGDSMNTEAFF. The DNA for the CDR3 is TGTGCCGGTGACAGTATGAACACTGAAGCTTTCTTT.

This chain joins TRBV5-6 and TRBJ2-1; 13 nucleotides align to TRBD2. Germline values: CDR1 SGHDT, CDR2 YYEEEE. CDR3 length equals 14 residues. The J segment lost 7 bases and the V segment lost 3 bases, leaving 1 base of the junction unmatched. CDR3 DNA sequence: TGTGCCAGCAGCTCGGGACTAGCGGGAAATGAGCAGTTCTTC. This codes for CASSSGLAGNEQFF.

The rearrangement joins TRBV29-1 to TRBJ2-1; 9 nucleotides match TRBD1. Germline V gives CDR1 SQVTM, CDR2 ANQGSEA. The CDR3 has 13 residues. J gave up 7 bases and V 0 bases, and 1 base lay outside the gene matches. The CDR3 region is CSVEEDRGNEQFF. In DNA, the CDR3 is TGCAGCGTTGAAGAGGACAGGGGTAATGAGCAGTTCTTC.

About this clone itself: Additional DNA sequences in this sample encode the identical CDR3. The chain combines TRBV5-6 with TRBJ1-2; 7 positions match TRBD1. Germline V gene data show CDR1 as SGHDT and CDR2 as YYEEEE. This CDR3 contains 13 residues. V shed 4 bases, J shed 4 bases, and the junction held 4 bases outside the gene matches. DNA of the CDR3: TGTGCCAGCAGCGCGGGACAGCTCTATGGCTACACCTTC. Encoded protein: CASSAGQLYGYTF. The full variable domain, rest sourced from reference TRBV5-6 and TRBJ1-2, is DAGVTQSPTHLIKTRGQQVTLRCSPKSGHDTVSWYQQALGQGPQFIFQYYEEEERQRGNFPDRFSGHQFPNYSSELNVNALLLGDSALYLCASSAGQLYGYTFGSGTRLTVV.

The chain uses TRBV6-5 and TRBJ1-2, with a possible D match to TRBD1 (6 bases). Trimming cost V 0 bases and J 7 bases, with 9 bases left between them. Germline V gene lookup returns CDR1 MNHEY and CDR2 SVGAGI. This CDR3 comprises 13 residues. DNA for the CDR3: TGTGCCAGCAGTTACTCAAGGGGGACTGGCTACACCTTC. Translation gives CASSYSRGTGYTF.

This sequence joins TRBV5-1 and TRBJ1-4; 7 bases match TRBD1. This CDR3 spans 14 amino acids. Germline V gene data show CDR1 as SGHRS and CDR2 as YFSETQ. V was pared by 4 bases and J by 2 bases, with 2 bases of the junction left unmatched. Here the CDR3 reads CASSQTGTNEKLFF. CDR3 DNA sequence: TGCGCCAGCAGCCAGACAGGGACTAATGAAAAACTGTTTTTT.

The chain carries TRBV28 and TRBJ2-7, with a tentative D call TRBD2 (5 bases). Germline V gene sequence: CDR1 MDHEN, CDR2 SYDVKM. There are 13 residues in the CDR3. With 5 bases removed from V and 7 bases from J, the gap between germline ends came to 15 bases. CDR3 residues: CASSGETLREQYF. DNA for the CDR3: TGTGCCAGCAGTGGGGAGACCTTACGAGAGCAGTACTTC.

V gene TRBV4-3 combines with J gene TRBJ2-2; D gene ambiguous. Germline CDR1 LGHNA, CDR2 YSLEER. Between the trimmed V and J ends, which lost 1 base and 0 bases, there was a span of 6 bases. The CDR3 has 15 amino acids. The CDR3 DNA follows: TGCGCCAGCAGCCAAGGTGACCCGAACACCGGGGAGCTGTTTTTT. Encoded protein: CASSQGDPNTGELFF.

The CDR3 here is CASSHTSTGANVLTF. CDR3 nucleotide sequence: TGTGCCAGCAGCCATACTAGTACTGGGGCCAACGTCCTGACTTTC. The chain is built from TRBV4-2 and TRBJ2-6; the D gene is possibly TRBD2 (5 bases). Between the trimmed V and J ends, which lost 3 bases and 2 bases, there was a span of 8 bases. This CDR3 has 15 residues. Germline V gives CDR1 LGHNA, CDR2 YNFKEQ.

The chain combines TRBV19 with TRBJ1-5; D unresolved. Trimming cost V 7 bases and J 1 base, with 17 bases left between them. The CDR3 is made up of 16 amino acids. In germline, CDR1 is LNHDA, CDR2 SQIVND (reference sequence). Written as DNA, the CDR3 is TGTGCCAGTACCCCCACGGGCCGTCGGAGCAATCAGCCCCAGCATTTT. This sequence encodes CASTPTGRRSNQPQHF. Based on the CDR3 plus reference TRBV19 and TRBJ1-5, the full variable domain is DGGITQSPKYLFRKEGQNVTLSCEQNLNHDAMYWYRQDPGQGLRLIYYSQIVNDFQKGDIAEGYSVSREKKESFPLTVTSAQKNPTAFYLCASTPTGRRSNQPQHFGDGTRLSIL.

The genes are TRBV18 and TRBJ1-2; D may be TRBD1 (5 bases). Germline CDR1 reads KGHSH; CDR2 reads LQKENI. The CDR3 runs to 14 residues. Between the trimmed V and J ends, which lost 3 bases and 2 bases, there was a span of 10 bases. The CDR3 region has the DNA TGTGCCAGCTCACCGGGACTCTTCAACTATGGCTACACCTTC. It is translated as CASSPGLFNYGYTF.

The CDR3 coding sequence is TGTGCCGGTAGTAGACAGGGGGCCACCGGGGAGCTGTTTTTT. This translates into CAGSRQGATGELFF. This chain uses TRBV11-2 with TRBJ2-2; the match to TRBD1 covers 10 bases. Per the germline V gene, CDR1 is SGHAT and CDR2 is FQNNGV. The junction had 7 bases not matched to a gene; V was cut back by 11 bases and J by 4 bases. The CDR3 runs to 14 residues.

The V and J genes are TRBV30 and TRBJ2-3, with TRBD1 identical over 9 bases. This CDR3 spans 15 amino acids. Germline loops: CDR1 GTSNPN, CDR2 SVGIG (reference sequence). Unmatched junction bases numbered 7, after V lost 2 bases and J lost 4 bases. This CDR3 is CAWSWGTGLSDTQYF. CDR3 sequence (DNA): TGTGCCTGGAGTTGGGGGACAGGGTTATCAGATACGCAGTATTTT.

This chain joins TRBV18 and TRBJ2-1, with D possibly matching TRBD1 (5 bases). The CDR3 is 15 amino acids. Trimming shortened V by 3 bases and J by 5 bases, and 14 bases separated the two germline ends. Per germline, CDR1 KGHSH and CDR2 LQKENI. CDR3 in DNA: TGTGCCAGCTCACCCCAAACGTCGACAGACAATGAGCAGTTCTTC. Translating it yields CASSPQTSTDNEQFF. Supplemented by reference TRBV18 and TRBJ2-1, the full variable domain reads NAGVMQNPRHLVRRRGQEARLRCSPMKGHSHVYWYRQLPEEGLKFMVYLQKENIIDESGMPKERFSAEFPKEGPSILRIQQVVRGDSAAYFCASSPQTSTDNEQFFGPGTRLTVL.

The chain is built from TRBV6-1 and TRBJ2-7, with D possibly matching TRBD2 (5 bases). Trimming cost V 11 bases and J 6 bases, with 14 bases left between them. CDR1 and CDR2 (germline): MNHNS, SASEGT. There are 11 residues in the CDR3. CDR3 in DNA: TGTGCCGCTCCCGGAGAGGGCGAGCAGTACTTC. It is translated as CAAPGEGEQYF.

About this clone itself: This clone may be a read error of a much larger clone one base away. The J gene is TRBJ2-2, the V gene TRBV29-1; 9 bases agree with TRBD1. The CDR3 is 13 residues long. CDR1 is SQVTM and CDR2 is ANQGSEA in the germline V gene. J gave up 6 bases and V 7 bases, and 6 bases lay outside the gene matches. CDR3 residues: CSGGTGYAGELFF. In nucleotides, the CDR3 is TGCAGCGGTGGGACAGGGTATGCCGGGGAGCTGTTTTTT.

The CDR3 bases are TGTGCCAGCAACGGAGGGGGTTACTATGGCTACACCTTC. Its translation: CASNGGGYYGYTF. The chain is built from TRBV28 and TRBJ1-2; a weak D match, TRBD1 (6 bases). The CDR3 totals 13 residues. Trimming removed 7 bases at V and 3 bases at J, with 12 bases between. Germline V gene data show CDR1 as MDHEN and CDR2 as SYDVKM.

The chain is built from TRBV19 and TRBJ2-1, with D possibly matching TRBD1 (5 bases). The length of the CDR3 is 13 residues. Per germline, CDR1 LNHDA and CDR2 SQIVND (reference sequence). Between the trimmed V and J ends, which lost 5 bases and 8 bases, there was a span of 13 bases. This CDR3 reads CASSGARVHEQFF. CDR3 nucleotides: TGTGCCAGTAGTGGGGCCAGGGTGCATGAGCAGTTCTTC.

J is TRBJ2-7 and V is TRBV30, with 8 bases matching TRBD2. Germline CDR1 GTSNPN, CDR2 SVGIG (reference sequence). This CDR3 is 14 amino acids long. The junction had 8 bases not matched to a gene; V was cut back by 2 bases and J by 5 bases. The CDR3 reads CAWSKTGGRNEQYF. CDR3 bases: TGTGCCTGGAGTAAAACGGGGGGGAGGAACGAGCAGTACTTC.

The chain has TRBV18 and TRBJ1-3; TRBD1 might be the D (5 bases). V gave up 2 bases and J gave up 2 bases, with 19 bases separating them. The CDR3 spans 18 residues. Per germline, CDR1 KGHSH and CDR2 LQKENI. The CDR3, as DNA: TGTGCCAGCTCACCAATCCTCAGTTTGCAGGGAGCTGGAAACACCATATATTTT. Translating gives CASSPILSLQGAGNTIYF. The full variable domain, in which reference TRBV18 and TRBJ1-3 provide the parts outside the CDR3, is NAGVMQNPRHLVRRRGQEARLRCSPMKGHSHVYWYRQLPEEGLKFMVYLQKENIIDESGMPKERFSAEFPKEGPSILRIQQVVRGDSAAYFCASSPILSLQGAGNTIYFGEGSWLTVV.

The CDR3 sequence is CASSLGPRAGNTDTQYF. The CDR3 DNA reads as TGCGCCAGCAGCTTGGGGCCCCGAGCGGGCAACACAGATACGCAGTATTTT. The rearrangement uses TRBV5-1 and TRBJ2-3, with D maybe TRBD2 (6 bases). This CDR3 contains 17 residues. V dropped 0 bases and J dropped 2 bases, with 16 bases sitting between them. Germline-derived CDR1 and CDR2 are SGHRS and YFSETQ. The entire variable domain, with the rest obtained from reference TRBV5-1 and TRBJ2-3, is as follows: KAGVTQTPRYLIKTRGQQVTLSCSPISGHRSVSWYQQTPGQGLQFLFEYFSETQRNKGNFPGRFSGRQFSNSRSEMNVSTLELGDSALYLCASSLGPRAGNTDTQYFGPGTRLTVL.

The CDR3 region has the DNA TGCAGCGTTGAACGCAGCCACATGAACACTGAAGCTTTCTTT. It specifies CSVERSHMNTEAFF. The rearrangement joins TRBV29-1 to TRBJ1-1; D remains ambiguous. CDR1 is SQVTM and CDR2 is ANQGSEA in the germline V gene. Trimming pared 2 bases from V and 0 bases from J, leaving 10 bases between. The CDR3 length is 14 residues.

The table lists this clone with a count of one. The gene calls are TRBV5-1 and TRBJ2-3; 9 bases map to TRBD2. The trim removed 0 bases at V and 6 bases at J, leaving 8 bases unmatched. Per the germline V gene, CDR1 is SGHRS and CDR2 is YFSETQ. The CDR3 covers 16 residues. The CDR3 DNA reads TGCGCCAGCAGCTTGGCTCCGGGACTAGCAGCGGATACGCAGTATTTT. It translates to CASSLAPGLAADTQYF. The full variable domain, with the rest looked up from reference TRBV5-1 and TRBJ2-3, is KAGVTQTPRYLIKTRGQQVTLSCSPISGHRSVSWYQQTPGQGLQFLFEYFSETQRNKGNFPGRFSGRQFSNSRSEMNVSTLELGDSALYLCASSLAPGLAADTQYFGPGTRLTVL.

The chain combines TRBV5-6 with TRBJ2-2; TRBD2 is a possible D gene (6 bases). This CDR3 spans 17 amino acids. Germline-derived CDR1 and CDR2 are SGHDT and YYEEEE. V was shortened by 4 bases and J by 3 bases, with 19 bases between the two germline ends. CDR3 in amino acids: CASSPGFWRGDTGELFF. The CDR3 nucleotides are TGTGCCAGCAGCCCAGGATTTTGGCGGGGTGACACCGGGGAGCTGTTTTTT. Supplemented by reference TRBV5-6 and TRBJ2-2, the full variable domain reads DAGVTQSPTHLIKTRGQQVTLRCSPKSGHDTVSWYQQALGQGPQFIFQYYEEEERQRGNFPDRFSGHQFPNYSSELNVNALLLGDSALYLCASSPGFWRGDTGELFFGEGSRLTVL.